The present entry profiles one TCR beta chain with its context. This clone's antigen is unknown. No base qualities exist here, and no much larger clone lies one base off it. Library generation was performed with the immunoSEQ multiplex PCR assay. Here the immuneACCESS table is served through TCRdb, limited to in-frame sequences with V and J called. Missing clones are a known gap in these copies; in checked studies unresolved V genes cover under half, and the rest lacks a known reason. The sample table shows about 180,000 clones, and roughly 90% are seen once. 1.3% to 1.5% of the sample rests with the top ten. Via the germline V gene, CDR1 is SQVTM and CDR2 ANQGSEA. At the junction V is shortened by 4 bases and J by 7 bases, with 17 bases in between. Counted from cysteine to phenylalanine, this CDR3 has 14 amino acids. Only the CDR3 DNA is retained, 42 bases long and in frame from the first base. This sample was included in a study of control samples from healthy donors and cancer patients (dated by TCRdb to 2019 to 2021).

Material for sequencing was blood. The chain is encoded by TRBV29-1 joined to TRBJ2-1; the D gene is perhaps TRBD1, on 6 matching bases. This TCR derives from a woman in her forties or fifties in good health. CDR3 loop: CSVGYRAVINEQFF. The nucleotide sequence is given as TGCAGCGTTGGTTACAGGGCGGTAATAAATGAGCAGTTCTTC.